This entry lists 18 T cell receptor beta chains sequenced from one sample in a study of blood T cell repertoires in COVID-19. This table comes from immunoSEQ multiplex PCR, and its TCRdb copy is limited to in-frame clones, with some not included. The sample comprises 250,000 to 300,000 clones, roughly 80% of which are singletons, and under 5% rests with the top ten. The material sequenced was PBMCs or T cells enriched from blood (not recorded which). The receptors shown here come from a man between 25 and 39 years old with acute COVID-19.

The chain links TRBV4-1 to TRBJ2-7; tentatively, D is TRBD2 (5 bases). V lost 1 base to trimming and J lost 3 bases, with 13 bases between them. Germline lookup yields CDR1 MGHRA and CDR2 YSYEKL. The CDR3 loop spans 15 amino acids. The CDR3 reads CASSQAAAAVYEQYV. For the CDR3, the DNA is TGCGCCAGCAGCCAAGCAGCAGCGGCCGTCTACGAGCAGTACGTC.

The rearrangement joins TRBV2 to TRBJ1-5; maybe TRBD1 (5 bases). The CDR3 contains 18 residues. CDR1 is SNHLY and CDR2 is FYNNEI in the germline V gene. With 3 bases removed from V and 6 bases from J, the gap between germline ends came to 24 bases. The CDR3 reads CASSERFDVPGRGQPQHF. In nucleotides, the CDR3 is TGTGCCAGCAGTGAGAGGTTCGATGTCCCTGGGAGGGGTCAGCCCCAGCATTTT.

In DNA form, the CDR3 reads TGTGCCAGCAGTTACGGGGGCAGGGGTTCTGCCTACGAGCAGTACGTC. Protein product: CASSYGGRGSAYEQYV. V and J are TRBV6-2 or TRBV6-3 and TRBJ2-7; a possible D gene is TRBD1 (6 bases). V was pared by 2 bases and J by 2 bases, with 16 bases between. The CDR3 contains 16 residues. Germline V gene sequence: CDR1 MNHEY, CDR2 SVGEGT.

The CDR3 nucleotides read TGCAGCGCGGACAGGACCCCTTATGGCTACACCTTC. Residues: CSADRTPYGYTF. The chain has TRBV29-1 and TRBJ1-2, with 7 bases fitting TRBD1. Germline values: CDR1 SQVTM, CDR2 ANQGSEA. J was trimmed by 5 bases and V by 7 bases; bases with no gene match: 7. This CDR3 spans 12 amino acids. The complete variable domain, with remaining parts taken from reference TRBV29-1 and TRBJ1-2, reads SAVISQKPSRDICQRGTSLTIQCQVDSQVTMMFWYRQQPGQSLTLIATANQGSEATYESGFVIDKFPISRPNLTFSTLTVSNMSPEDSSIYLCSADRTPYGYTFGSGTRLTVV.

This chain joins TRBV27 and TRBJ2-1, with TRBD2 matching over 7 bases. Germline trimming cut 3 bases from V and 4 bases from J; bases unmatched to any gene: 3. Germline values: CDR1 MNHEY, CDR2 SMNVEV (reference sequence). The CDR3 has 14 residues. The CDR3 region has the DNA TGTGCCAGCAGTTTTGGGAGGGATTACAATGAGCAGTTCTTC. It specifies CASSFGRDYNEQFF.

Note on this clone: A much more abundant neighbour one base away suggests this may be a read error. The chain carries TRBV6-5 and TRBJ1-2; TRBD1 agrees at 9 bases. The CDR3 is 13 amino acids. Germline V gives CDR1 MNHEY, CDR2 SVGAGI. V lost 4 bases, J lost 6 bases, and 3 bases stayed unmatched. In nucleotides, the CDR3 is TGTGCCAGCAGTTCCGGGACAGGGAATGGCTACACCTTC. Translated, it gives CASSSGTGNGYTF.

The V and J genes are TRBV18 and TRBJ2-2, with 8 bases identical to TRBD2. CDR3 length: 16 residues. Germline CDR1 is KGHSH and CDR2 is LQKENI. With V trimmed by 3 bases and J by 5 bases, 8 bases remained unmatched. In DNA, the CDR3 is TGTGCCAGCTCACCCAAAGGACTAGCAGTTACCGGGGAGCTGTTTTTT. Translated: CASSPKGLAVTGELFF.

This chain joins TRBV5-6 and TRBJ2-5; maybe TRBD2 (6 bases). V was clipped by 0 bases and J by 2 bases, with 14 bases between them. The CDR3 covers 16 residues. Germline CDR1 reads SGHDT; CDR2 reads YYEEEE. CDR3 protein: CASSLALAQRQETQYF. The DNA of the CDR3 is TGTGCCAGCAGCTTGGCCCTAGCGCAGCGGCAAGAGACCCAGTACTTC. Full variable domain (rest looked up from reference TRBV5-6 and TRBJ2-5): DAGVTQSPTHLIKTRGQQVTLRCSPKSGHDTVSWYQQALGQGPQFIFQYYEEEERQRGNFPDRFSGHQFPNYSSELNVNALLLGDSALYLCASSLALAQRQETQYFGPGTRLLVL.

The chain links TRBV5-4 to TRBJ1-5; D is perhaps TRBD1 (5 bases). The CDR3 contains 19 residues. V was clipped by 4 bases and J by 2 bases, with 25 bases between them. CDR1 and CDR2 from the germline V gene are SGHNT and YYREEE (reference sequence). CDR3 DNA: TGTGCCAGCAGCCCCGTGGCCAGGGTCGACCTCGAGGGCAATCAGCCCCAGCATTTT. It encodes CASSPVARVDLEGNQPQHF.

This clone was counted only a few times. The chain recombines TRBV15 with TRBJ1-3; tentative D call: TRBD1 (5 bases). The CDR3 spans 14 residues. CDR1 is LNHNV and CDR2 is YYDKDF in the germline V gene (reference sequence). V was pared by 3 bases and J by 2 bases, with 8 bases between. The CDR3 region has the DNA TGTGCCACCAGCAGGGGGGGAACTGGAAACACCATATATTTT. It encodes CATSRGGTGNTIYF.

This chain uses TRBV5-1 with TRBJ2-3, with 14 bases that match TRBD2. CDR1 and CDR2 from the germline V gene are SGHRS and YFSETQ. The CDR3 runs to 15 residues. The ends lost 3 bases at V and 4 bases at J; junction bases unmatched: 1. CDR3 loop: CASSSTSGGADTQYF. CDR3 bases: TGCGCCAGCAGCTCGACTAGCGGGGGGGCAGATACGCAGTATTTT.

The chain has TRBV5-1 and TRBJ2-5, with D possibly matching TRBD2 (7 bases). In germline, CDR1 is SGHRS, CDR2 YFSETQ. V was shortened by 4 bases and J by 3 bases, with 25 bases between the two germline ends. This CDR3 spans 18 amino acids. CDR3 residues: CASSPLSGGGRVEETQYF. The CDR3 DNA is TGCGCCAGCAGCCCTTTGAGTGGGGGGGGCCGAGTGGAAGAGACCCAGTACTTC.

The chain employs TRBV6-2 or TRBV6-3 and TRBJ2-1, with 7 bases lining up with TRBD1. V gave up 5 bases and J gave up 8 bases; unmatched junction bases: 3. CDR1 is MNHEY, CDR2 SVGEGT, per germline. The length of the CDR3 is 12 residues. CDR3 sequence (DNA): TGTGCCAGCAGTCATCAGGGGGATGAGCAGTTCTTC. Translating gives CASSHQGDEQFF.

The CDR3, as DNA: TGTGCCAGCAGTTGGAGGGGCGGCTACACCTTC. Translated, it gives CASSWRGGYTF. This sequence joins TRBV28 and TRBJ1-2; possibly TRBD1 for D (5 bases). The CDR3 has 11 amino acids. CDR1 and CDR2 from the germline V gene are MDHEN and SYDVKM. V dropped 4 bases and J dropped 8 bases, with 8 bases sitting between them.

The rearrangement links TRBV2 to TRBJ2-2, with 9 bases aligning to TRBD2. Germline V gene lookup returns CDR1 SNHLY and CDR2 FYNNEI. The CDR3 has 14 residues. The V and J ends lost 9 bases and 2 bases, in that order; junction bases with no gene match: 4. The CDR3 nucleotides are TGTGCCAGGTCGGGACTAGCCAACACCGGGGAGCTGTTTTTT. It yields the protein CARSGLANTGELFF.

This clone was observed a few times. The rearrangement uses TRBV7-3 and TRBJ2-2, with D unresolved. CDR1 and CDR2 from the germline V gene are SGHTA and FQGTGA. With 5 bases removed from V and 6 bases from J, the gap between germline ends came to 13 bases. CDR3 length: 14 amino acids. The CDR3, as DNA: TGTGCCAGCAGCCCCCTACCCGTCTCCGGGGAGCTGTTTTTT. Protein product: CASSPLPVSGELFF.

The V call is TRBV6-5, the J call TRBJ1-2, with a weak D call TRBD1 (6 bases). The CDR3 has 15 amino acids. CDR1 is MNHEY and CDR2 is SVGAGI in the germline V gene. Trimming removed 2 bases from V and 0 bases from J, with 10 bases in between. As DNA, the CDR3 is TGTGCCAGCAGTTACGGGACACCTTCTAACTATGGCTACACCTTC. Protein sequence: CASSYGTPSNYGYTF.

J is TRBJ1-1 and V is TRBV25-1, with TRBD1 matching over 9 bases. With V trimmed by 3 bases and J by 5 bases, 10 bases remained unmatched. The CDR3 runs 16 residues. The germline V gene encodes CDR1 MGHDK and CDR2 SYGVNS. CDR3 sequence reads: CASSDGNNRGRTEAFF. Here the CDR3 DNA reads TGTGCCAGCAGTGATGGCAATAACAGGGGGCGAACTGAAGCTTTCTTT.